A selection of T cell receptor beta chains follows, all from one sample in a study of blood T cell repertoires in COVID-19. The method was immunoSEQ multiplex PCR; TCRdb's version includes in-frame clones alone and lacks a portion of them. Altogether some 150,000 clones are present, about 86% being singletons, with the ten largest covering almost 8.5%. The sequencing input was peripheral blood. All receptors come from a woman aged 55-69 years with acute or convalescent COVID-19. Each CDR3 is given with its conserved first and last residue. Each record gives: D gene, clone size, J gene, V gene, CDR3 protein, CDR3 DNA. The D gene is left open where the match is weak. Rows give clone size only sometimes, using once, few, many, or a class for an expanded clone.

d_gene: TRBD1
abundance: -
j_gene: TRBJ2-1
v_gene: TRBV18
CDR3aa: CASSPPDRGGEQFF
CDR3nt: TGTGCCAGCTCACCACCGGACAGGGGCGGTGAGCAGTTCTTC

d_gene: -
abundance: -
j_gene: TRBJ1-2
v_gene: TRBV7-2
CDR3aa: CASSPRKGANYGYTF
CDR3nt: TGTGCCAGCAGCCCCCGAAAAGGGGCTAACTATGGCTACACCTTC

d_gene: -
abundance: -
j_gene: TRBJ2-6
v_gene: TRBV7-9
CDR3aa: CASSLKGTGANVLTF
CDR3nt: TGTGCCAGCAGCTTAAAGGGGACTGGGGCCAACGTCCTGACTTTC

d_gene: -
abundance: -
j_gene: TRBJ2-5
v_gene: TRBV28
CDR3aa: CASSRPGTQYF
CDR3nt: TGTGCCAGCAGCCGCCCAGGGACCCAGTACTTC

d_gene: -
abundance: -
j_gene: TRBJ1-6
v_gene: TRBV6-5
CDR3aa: CASASLTRGPLHF
CDR3nt: TGTGCCAGCGCCTCCCTGACCCGAGGACCCCTCCACTTT

d_gene: TRBD2
abundance: -
j_gene: TRBJ2-7
v_gene: TRBV11-2
CDR3aa: CASSLGLAGASYEQYF
CDR3nt: TGTGCCAGCAGCTTAGGTCTAGCGGGGGCGTCCTACGAGCAGTACTTC

d_gene: -
abundance: -
j_gene: TRBJ1-1
v_gene: TRBV19
CDR3aa: CASSMNTRFAFF
CDR3nt: TGTGCCAGTAGTATGAACACCCGTTTCGCTTTCTTT

d_gene: TRBD2
abundance: -
j_gene: TRBJ2-1
v_gene: TRBV5-1
CDR3aa: CASSLGFSGLPYNEQFF
CDR3nt: TGCGCCAGCAGCTTGGGGTTTAGCGGGTTACCCTACAATGAGCAGTTCTTC

d_gene: -
abundance: few
j_gene: TRBJ2-1
v_gene: TRBV2
CDR3aa: CASSIGTGSSYNEQFF
CDR3nt: TGTGCCAGCAGTATCGGAACGGGGTCGTCCTACAATGAGCAGTTCTTC

d_gene: -
abundance: -
j_gene: TRBJ2-4
v_gene: TRBV5-1
CDR3aa: CASSLARERIQYF
CDR3nt: TGCGCCAGCAGCTTGGCACGAGAGAGGATTCAGTACTTC

d_gene: TRBD1
abundance: once
j_gene: TRBJ2-5
v_gene: TRBV13
CDR3aa: CASSPRDSQETQYF
CDR3nt: TGTGCCAGCAGCCCCCGGGACAGTCAAGAGACCCAGTACTTC

d_gene: TRBD1
abundance: -
j_gene: TRBJ2-2
v_gene: TRBV7-9
CDR3aa: CANRGMGDTGELFF
CDR3nt: TGTGCCAACAGGGGGATGGGAGACACCGGGGAGCTGTTTTTT

d_gene: -
abundance: -
j_gene: TRBJ2-3
v_gene: TRBV7-9
CDR3aa: CASSTNRERTDTQYF
CDR3nt: TGTGCCAGCAGCACCAACAGGGAACGCACAGATACGCAGTATTTT

d_gene: TRBD2
abundance: -
j_gene: TRBJ2-5
v_gene: TRBV4-1
CDR3aa: CASSQPGTSGGKTQYF
CDR3nt: TGCGCCAGCAGCCAACCCGGGACTAGCGGGGGGAAGACCCAGTACTTC

d_gene: -
abundance: -
j_gene: TRBJ1-3
v_gene: TRBV6-5
CDR3aa: CASLRGNTIYF
CDR3nt: TGTGCCAGCCTAAGAGGAAACACCATATATTTT

d_gene: -
abundance: -
j_gene: TRBJ1-1
v_gene: TRBV6-5
CDR3aa: CASTQGYTEAFF
CDR3nt: TGTGCCAGCACACAGGGATACACTGAAGCTTTCTTT

d_gene: -
abundance: -
j_gene: TRBJ1-5
v_gene: TRBV18
CDR3aa: CASSQAPGGVSNQPQHF
CDR3nt: TGTGCCAGCTCACAGGCCCCGGGGGGGGTAAGCAATCAGCCCCAGCATTTT

d_gene: TRBD2
abundance: -
j_gene: TRBJ2-3
v_gene: TRBV6-6
CDR3aa: CASKRSGAEDTQYF
CDR3nt: TGTGCCAGCAAACGTAGCGGGGCGGAAGATACGCAGTATTTT

d_gene: TRBD1
abundance: -
j_gene: TRBJ2-7
v_gene: TRBV4-1
CDR3aa: CASSLTTGIPYEQYF
CDR3nt: TGCGCCAGCAGCCTAACGACAGGGATCCCCTACGAGCAGTACTTC

d_gene: -
abundance: few
j_gene: TRBJ2-5
v_gene: TRBV15
CDR3aa: CATSRGGGRAFQETQYF
CDR3nt: TGTGCCACCAGCAGAGGTGGTGGCAGGGCCTTTCAAGAGACCCAGTACTTC

d_gene: TRBD2
abundance: -
j_gene: TRBJ2-5
v_gene: TRBV5-6
CDR3aa: CASSLALGLAGGVETQYF
CDR3nt: TGTGCCAGCAGCTTGGCCCTGGGACTAGCGGGGGGTGTAGAGACCCAGTACTTC

d_gene: TRBD1
abundance: -
j_gene: TRBJ2-7
v_gene: TRBV28
CDR3aa: CASSLGTGVSSYEQYF
CDR3nt: TGTGCCAGCAGTTTAGGGACAGGGGTGAGCTCCTACGAGCAGTACTTC

d_gene: -
abundance: -
j_gene: TRBJ2-7
v_gene: TRBV7-8
CDR3aa: CASSLDHQLPRRREQYF
CDR3nt: TGTGCCAGCAGCTTAGACCACCAGCTCCCCCGGCGGAGGGAGCAGTACTTC

d_gene: TRBD1
abundance: -
j_gene: TRBJ1-2
v_gene: TRBV24-1
CDR3aa: CATSDSDRLHGYTF
CDR3nt: TGTGCCACCAGTGATTCGGACAGGCTGCATGGCTACACCTTC

d_gene: TRBD2
abundance: -
j_gene: TRBJ2-3
v_gene: TRBV7-3
CDR3aa: CASSLTPLAGKDTQYF
CDR3nt: TGTGCCAGCAGCTTAACACCACTAGCGGGGAAAGATACGCAGTATTTT

d_gene: TRBD1
abundance: -
j_gene: TRBJ2-1
v_gene: TRBV19
CDR3aa: CASKKGTRGYNEQFF
CDR3nt: TGTGCCAGTAAGAAGGGGACCAGGGGGTACAATGAGCAGTTCTTC

d_gene: TRBD1
abundance: -
j_gene: TRBJ1-1
v_gene: TRBV25-1
CDR3aa: CASSHRGTMNTEAFF
CDR3nt: TGTGCCAGCAGTCACAGGGGGACTATGAACACTGAAGCTTTCTTT

d_gene: TRBD1
abundance: -
j_gene: TRBJ2-5
v_gene: TRBV24-1
CDR3aa: CATGTGAQTQYF
CDR3nt: TGTGCCACTGGGACAGGGGCCCAGACCCAGTACTTC

d_gene: TRBD1
abundance: -
j_gene: TRBJ1-2
v_gene: TRBV11-1
CDR3aa: CASSLRTGPYGYTF
CDR3nt: TGTGCCAGCAGCCTCCGGACAGGGCCCTATGGCTACACCTTC

d_gene: -
abundance: -
j_gene: TRBJ2-7
v_gene: TRBV9
CDR3aa: CASGPPRGLLF
CDR3nt: TGTGCCAGCGGCCCCCCCAGAGGCCTTCTCTTC

d_gene: TRBD1
abundance: -
j_gene: TRBJ1-5
v_gene: TRBV2
CDR3aa: CASHRGGNQPQHF
CDR3nt: TGTGCCAGCCACAGGGGGGGCAATCAGCCCCAGCATTTT

d_gene: -
abundance: -
j_gene: TRBJ2-1
v_gene: TRBV7-2
CDR3aa: CASSLTGLLEQFF
CDR3nt: TGTGCCAGCAGCCTAACCGGGTTACTAGAGCAGTTCTTC

d_gene: -
abundance: -
j_gene: TRBJ2-3
v_gene: TRBV24-1
CDR3aa: CATSDERTDTQYF
CDR3nt: TGTGCCACCAGTGACGAGCGCACAGATACGCAGTATTTT

d_gene: TRBD1
abundance: -
j_gene: TRBJ1-1
v_gene: TRBV12-3/TRBV12-4
CDR3aa: CASMGTAKEAFF
CDR3nt: TGTGCCAGCATGGGGACAGCCAAGGAAGCTTTCTTT

d_gene: -
abundance: -
j_gene: TRBJ2-2
v_gene: TRBV19
CDR3aa: CASRTANTGELFF
CDR3nt: TGTGCCAGTAGGACAGCGAACACCGGGGAGCTGTTTTTT

d_gene: -
abundance: -
j_gene: TRBJ2-7
v_gene: TRBV28
CDR3aa: CASREGHLVAYEQYF
CDR3nt: TGTGCCAGCAGAGAGGGACATCTCGTCGCCTACGAGCAGTACTTC

d_gene: -
abundance: -
j_gene: TRBJ2-3
v_gene: TRBV11-3
CDR3aa: CATMVSRGTDTQYF
CDR3nt: TGTGCTACGATGGTATCTCGGGGAACAGATACGCAGTATTTT

d_gene: TRBD1
abundance: few
j_gene: TRBJ1-5
v_gene: TRBV6-5
CDR3aa: CASRRQGVGNQPQHF
CDR3nt: TGTGCCAGCAGGAGACAGGGGGTCGGCAATCAGCCCCAGCATTTT

d_gene: -
abundance: once
j_gene: TRBJ1-1
v_gene: TRBV5-6
CDR3aa: CASSRGRVLINTEAFF
CDR3nt: TGTGCCAGCAGCCGGGGGAGGGTCCTAATAAACACTGAAGCTTTCTTT

d_gene: TRBD2
abundance: once
j_gene: TRBJ2-7
v_gene: TRBV5-6
CDR3aa: CASSLVAGPISYEQYF
CDR3nt: TGTGCCAGCAGCTTGGTAGCGGGGCCCATCTCCTACGAGCAGTACTTC

d_gene: TRBD1
abundance: -
j_gene: TRBJ1-1
v_gene: TRBV6-5
CDR3aa: CASSYRGQAEAFF
CDR3nt: TGTGCCAGCAGTTATCGCGGACAGGCTGAAGCTTTCTTT

d_gene: -
abundance: -
j_gene: TRBJ1-4
v_gene: TRBV7-8
CDR3aa: CASSLAGQVGEKLFF
CDR3nt: TGTGCCAGCAGCTTAGCGGGACAAGTTGGCGAAAAACTGTTTTTT

d_gene: -
abundance: -
j_gene: TRBJ1-1
v_gene: TRBV5-1
CDR3aa: CASSFSQNTEAFF
CDR3nt: TGCGCCAGCAGCTTTAGTCAGAACACTGAAGCTTTCTTT

d_gene: -
abundance: -
j_gene: TRBJ2-3
v_gene: TRBV10-1
CDR3aa: CASSEDARAGDTQYF
CDR3nt: TGCGCCAGCAGTGAGGATGCTAGGGCGGGGGATACGCAGTATTTT

d_gene: -
abundance: once
j_gene: TRBJ2-5
v_gene: TRBV28
CDR3aa: CASSSAGTLQETQYF
CDR3nt: TGTGCCAGCAGTTCGGCAGGAACCCTGCAAGAGACCCAGTACTTC

d_gene: TRBD1
abundance: few
j_gene: TRBJ2-5
v_gene: TRBV10-2
CDR3aa: CASTTTGDGETQYF
CDR3nt: TGCGCCAGCACGACTACAGGGGACGGAGAGACCCAGTACTTC

d_gene: -
abundance: -
j_gene: TRBJ1-1
v_gene: TRBV13
CDR3aa: CASSYRRGVNTEAFF
CDR3nt: TGTGCCAGCAGCTACCGACGGGGGGTGAACACTGAAGCTTTCTTT

d_gene: -
abundance: -
j_gene: TRBJ2-1
v_gene: TRBV5-1
CDR3aa: CASSLGGGSGYNEQFF
CDR3nt: TGCGCCAGCAGCTTGGGAGGGGGATCAGGATACAATGAGCAGTTCTTC

d_gene: -
abundance: once
j_gene: TRBJ2-3
v_gene: TRBV7-9
CDR3aa: CASSLSTDTQYF
CDR3nt: TGTGCCAGCAGCCTGAGCACAGATACGCAGTATTTT

d_gene: -
abundance: -
j_gene: TRBJ2-1
v_gene: TRBV15
CDR3aa: CATSIGSTDNEQFF
CDR3nt: TGTGCCACCAGTATAGGATCGACAGACAATGAGCAGTTCTTC

d_gene: TRBD1
abundance: -
j_gene: TRBJ2-3
v_gene: TRBV7-9
CDR3aa: CASSFSARDRGKTDTQYF
CDR3nt: TGTGCCAGCAGCTTTAGTGCCCGGGACAGGGGGAAGACAGATACGCAGTATTTT

d_gene: -
abundance: -
j_gene: TRBJ1-1
v_gene: TRBV28
CDR3aa: CASSLGAAGALAEAFF
CDR3nt: TGTGCCAGCAGTTTAGGGGCAGCGGGCGCCTTAGCTGAAGCTTTCTTT

d_gene: TRBD1
abundance: once
j_gene: TRBJ2-3
v_gene: TRBV4-1
CDR3aa: CASSPRDRAWTDTQYF
CDR3nt: TGCGCCAGCAGCCCGCGGGACAGGGCATGGACAGATACGCAGTATTTT

d_gene: -
abundance: -
j_gene: TRBJ1-1
v_gene: TRBV20-1
CDR3aa: CSAKGGVAFF
CDR3nt: TGCAGTGCAAAAGGGGGAGTAGCTTTCTTT

d_gene: -
abundance: -
j_gene: TRBJ2-7
v_gene: TRBV6-1
CDR3aa: CASSDEVGSPYEQYF
CDR3nt: TGTGCCAGCAGTGATGAGGTAGGATCCCCCTACGAGCAGTACTTC

d_gene: TRBD1
abundance: -
j_gene: TRBJ1-2
v_gene: TRBV5-1
CDR3aa: CASSLNTLTGSDGYTF
CDR3nt: TGCGCCAGCAGCTTGAACACCCTGACAGGGTCTGATGGCTACACCTTC

d_gene: TRBD1
abundance: -
j_gene: TRBJ2-1
v_gene: TRBV19
CDR3aa: CASSPDRGNEQFF
CDR3nt: TGTGCCAGTAGTCCGGACAGGGGGAATGAGCAGTTCTTC